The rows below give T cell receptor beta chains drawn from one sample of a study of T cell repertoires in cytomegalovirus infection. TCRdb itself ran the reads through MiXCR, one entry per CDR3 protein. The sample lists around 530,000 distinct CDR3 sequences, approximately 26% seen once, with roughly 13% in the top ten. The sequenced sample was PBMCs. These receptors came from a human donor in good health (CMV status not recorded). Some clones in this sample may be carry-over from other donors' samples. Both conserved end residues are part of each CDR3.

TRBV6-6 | CASRTVGEQFF
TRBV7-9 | CASSFHRELAKNIQYF
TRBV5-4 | CASSGGGLGTDTQYF
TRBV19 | CASSIAGTGLGTQYF
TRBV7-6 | CASSLLTVGNEQFF
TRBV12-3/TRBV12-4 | CATQGGVPPLHF
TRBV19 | CASSNRASNQPQHF
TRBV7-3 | CASSSTPGPPGNEQFF
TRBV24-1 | CATSDLGGQGETQYF
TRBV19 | CASSISYRETQYF
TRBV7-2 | CASSLVPAGLAGRTDTQYF
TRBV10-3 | CAIRGLADTDTQYF
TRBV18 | CASSPRLQGTANHNEQFF
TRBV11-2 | CASSLGYRGHGSSPLHF
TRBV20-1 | CSARDPRWRADTQYF
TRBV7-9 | CASSLRGGEQETQYF
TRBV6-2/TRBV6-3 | CASSYGQFRGQEKLFF
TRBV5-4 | CASSFGTAEETQYF
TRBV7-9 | CASRTSGRLNADTQYF
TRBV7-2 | CASTPGGYEQYF
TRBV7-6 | CASSLTKTSGRTYEQFF
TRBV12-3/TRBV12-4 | CASSSGAGDGTDTQYF
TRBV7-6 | CASSPGGVTGELFF
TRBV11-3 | CASTTNWTSGTDTQYF
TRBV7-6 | CASGPLAGGPLRTDTQYF
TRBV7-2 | CASSLRRTEATGELFF
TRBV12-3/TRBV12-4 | CASSVDFDDTQYF
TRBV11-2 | CASSLEVYRGPNAGELFF
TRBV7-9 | CASSFRASGGMDEQFF
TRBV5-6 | CASSRVGSPDEQFF
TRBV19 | CAVRDKNTEAFF
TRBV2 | CASNRGSSSGANVLTF
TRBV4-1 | CASSQDVAGSQETQYF
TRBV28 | CASSFWEINEKLFF
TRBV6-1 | CASSPGQGKTEAFF
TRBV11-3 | CASTPGLAAYNEQFF
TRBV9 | CASSVEGVTYGYTF
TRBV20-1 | CSAGLGSYEQYF
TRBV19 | CASSPLGGYYGYTF
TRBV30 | CAWSGGPGETQYF
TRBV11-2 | CASSLDLAGKAAFF
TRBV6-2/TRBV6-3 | CASSYRIREAQYF
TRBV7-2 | CASSLQGSNEKLFF
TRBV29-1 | CSAGAGRETQYF
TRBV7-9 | CASSRDSRRLFF
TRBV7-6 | CASSYNRETDTQYF
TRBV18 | CASSLGPPPLSEQFF
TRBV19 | CASSMGGPLNQPQHF
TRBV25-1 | CASSEVDGLYNEQFF
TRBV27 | CASSAGQGFHQPQHF
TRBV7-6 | CASSNGQGGGETQYF